This T cell receptor beta chain appears in the sequencing data of a study of blood T cell repertoires in COVID-19. Per the authors' pipeline: Estimation of nucleated cell counts relied on the amplification of reference gene primers. Generated by immunoSEQ multiplex PCR, the TCRdb table keeps only in-frame clones and is missing some. D and trimming come from the DNA, and the V and J calls and clone size come from that table. The sample lists around 200,000 clones, approximately 85% seen once, with more than 5% in the top ten. In regard to this clone: Other nucleotide sequences from this sample produce the same CDR3.

CDR1 GTSNPN and CDR2 SVGIG come from the germline V gene (reference sequence). This CDR3 region has 14 residues. The V end lost 0 bases, the J end lost 5 bases, and 11 bases lay between the germline ends. Recovered status in Cohort 3 required two negative PCRs, clearance, or symptom resolution. Sequencing was carried out using PBMCs or T cells enriched from blood (not recorded which). The V gene is TRBV30, the J gene TRBJ1-5; D might be TRBD1 (5 bases). This TCR derives from a man aged 40-49 years who had recovered from COVID-19. This CDR3 is CAWSVGGGDQPQHF. CDR3 nucleotides: TGTGCCTGGAGTGTAGGTGGGGGGGATCAGCCCCAGCATTTT.